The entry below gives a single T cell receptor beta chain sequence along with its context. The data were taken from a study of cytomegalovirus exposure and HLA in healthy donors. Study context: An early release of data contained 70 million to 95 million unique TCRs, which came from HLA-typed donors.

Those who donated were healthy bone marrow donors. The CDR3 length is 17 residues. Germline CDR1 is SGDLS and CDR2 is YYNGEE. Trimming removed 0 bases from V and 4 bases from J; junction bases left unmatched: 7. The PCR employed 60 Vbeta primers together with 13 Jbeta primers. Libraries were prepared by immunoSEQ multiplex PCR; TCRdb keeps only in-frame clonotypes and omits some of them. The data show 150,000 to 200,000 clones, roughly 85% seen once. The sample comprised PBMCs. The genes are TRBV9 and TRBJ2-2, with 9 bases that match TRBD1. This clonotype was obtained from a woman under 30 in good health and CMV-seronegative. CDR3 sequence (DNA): TGTGCCAGCAGCGTAGTGGGGACAGGGATCTCCACCGGGGAGCTGTTTTTT. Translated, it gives CASSVVGTGISTGELFF.